This is a list of T cell receptor beta chains from one sample in a study of neoadjuvant anti-PD-1 for oral cavity cancer. Libraries were prepared by immunoSEQ multiplex PCR; TCRdb keeps only in-frame clonotypes and omits some of them. The sample lists about 14,000 clones; 75% to 85% were seen once. Sequenced here: PBMCs, sampled after nivolumab (anti-PD-1) treatment. These receptors all come from a person between 35 and 79 years old with oral cavity squamous cell carcinoma. Both conserved end residues are trimmed from each CDR3. The order of the fields is CDR3 protein, D gene, V gene, J gene. D genes are given only for firm matches.

CDR3: ASSQVTFWDFDNEQF
D: -
V: TRBV4-1
J: TRBJ2-1

CDR3: ASSQDEPAGGTDTQY
D: -
V: TRBV4-1
J: TRBJ2-3

CDR3: ASSQGFPWRGGTIY
D: -
V: TRBV14
J: TRBJ1-3

CDR3: ASSLAVGVLYTEAF
D: -
V: TRBV5-5
J: TRBJ1-1

CDR3: ASGQNRAQQY
D: -
V: TRBV12-5
J: TRBJ2-7

CDR3: ASSDRGLRDEQF
D: TRBD1
V: TRBV7-2
J: TRBJ2-1

CDR3: AWAPQTVYYGYT
D: -
V: TRBV30
J: TRBJ1-2

CDR3: ASSEGTQYGYT
D: -
V: TRBV6-1
J: TRBJ1-2

CDR3: ATSTSGSSQF
D: TRBD2
V: TRBV15
J: TRBJ2-1

CDR3: SVVGDSTDTQY
D: -
V: TRBV29-1
J: TRBJ2-3

CDR3: ASSPRLAGDTQY
D: TRBD2
V: TRBV11-2
J: TRBJ2-3

CDR3: ASSDYRLLSGNTIY
D: -
V: TRBV25-1
J: TRBJ1-3

CDR3: AWSLDSNQPQH
D: -
V: TRBV30
J: TRBJ1-5

CDR3: ASSTSGSKDTQY
D: TRBD2
V: TRBV5-8
J: TRBJ2-3

CDR3: ASRVQGIYNEQF
D: TRBD1
V: TRBV27
J: TRBJ2-1

CDR3: ASSEGDGTVLVEQF
D: TRBD1
V: TRBV6-1
J: TRBJ2-1

CDR3: ASSQAGTSVETQY
D: -
V: TRBV4-2
J: TRBJ2-5

CDR3: ASSLDAGRNYGYT
D: -
V: TRBV5-4
J: TRBJ1-2

CDR3: ASSGYTGELF
D: -
V: TRBV6-1
J: TRBJ2-2

CDR3: ASSYPGPQETQY
D: -
V: TRBV5-1
J: TRBJ2-5

CDR3: ASSASGTGTYGYT
D: TRBD1
V: TRBV6-1
J: TRBJ1-2

CDR3: ASSPEAGGRTGELF
D: TRBD2
V: TRBV7-3
J: TRBJ2-2

CDR3: ASTRQTHNEKLF
D: -
V: TRBV7-9
J: TRBJ1-4

CDR3: ASSSNRVVGNTIY
D: -
V: TRBV5-1
J: TRBJ1-3

CDR3: ASSVAGGRYGYT
D: -
V: TRBV9
J: TRBJ1-2

CDR3: ASSLEGGEGGTEAF
D: TRBD1
V: TRBV5-5
J: TRBJ1-1

CDR3: ASSPVYYSNQPQH
D: -
V: TRBV2
J: TRBJ1-5

CDR3: ASSDSGAAGELF
D: -
V: TRBV6-4
J: TRBJ2-2

CDR3: ASSLAGQGFGETQY
D: TRBD1
V: TRBV11-2
J: TRBJ2-5

CDR3: ASSAIAGTPYEQY
D: -
V: TRBV27
J: TRBJ2-7

CDR3: AKSGTINEQF
D: TRBD2
V: TRBV30
J: TRBJ2-1

CDR3: ASSLPGGGVTDTQY
D: TRBD2
V: TRBV7-8
J: TRBJ2-3

CDR3: ASSQPERKNIQY
D: -
V: TRBV4-1
J: TRBJ2-4

CDR3: ASSLAGAGYEQY
D: -
V: TRBV5-1
J: TRBJ2-7

CDR3: ASSRLAEQETQY
D: TRBD2
V: TRBV27
J: TRBJ2-5

CDR3: ASSTTGLSGNTIY
D: TRBD1
V: TRBV6-5
J: TRBJ1-3